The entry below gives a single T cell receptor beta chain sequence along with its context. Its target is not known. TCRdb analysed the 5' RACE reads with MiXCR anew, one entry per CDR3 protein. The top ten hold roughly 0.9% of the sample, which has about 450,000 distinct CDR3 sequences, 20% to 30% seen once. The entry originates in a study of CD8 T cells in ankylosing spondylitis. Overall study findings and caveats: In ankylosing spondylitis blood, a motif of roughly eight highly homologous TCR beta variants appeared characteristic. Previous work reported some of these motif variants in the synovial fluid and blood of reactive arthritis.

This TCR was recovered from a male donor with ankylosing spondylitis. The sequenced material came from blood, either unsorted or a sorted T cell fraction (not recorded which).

This CDR3 is CASSLRLTLNTEAFF. The CDR3 nucleotides are TGTGCCAGCAGTTTACGGCTTACCCTGAACACTGAAGCTTTCTTT. The chain has TRBV12-3 or TRBV12-4 and TRBJ1-1, with no clear D. CDR3 length: 15 amino acids. Trimming pared 2 bases from V and 0 bases from J, leaving 10 bases between.